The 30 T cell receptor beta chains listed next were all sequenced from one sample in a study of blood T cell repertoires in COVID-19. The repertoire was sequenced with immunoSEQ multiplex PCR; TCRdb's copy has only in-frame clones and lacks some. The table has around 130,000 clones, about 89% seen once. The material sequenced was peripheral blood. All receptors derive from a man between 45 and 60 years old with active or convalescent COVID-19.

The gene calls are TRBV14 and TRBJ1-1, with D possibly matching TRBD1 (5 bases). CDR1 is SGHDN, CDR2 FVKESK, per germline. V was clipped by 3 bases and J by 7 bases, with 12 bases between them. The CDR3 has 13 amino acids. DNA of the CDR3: TGTGCCAGCAGCCAGGGGTGGGGCGGTGAAGCTTTCTTT. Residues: CASSQGWGGEAFF.

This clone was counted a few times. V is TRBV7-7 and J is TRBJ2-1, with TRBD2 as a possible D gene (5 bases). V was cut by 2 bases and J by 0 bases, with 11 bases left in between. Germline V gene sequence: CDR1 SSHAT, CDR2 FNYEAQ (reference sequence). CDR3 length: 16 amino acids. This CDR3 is CASSLMSGSSYNEQFF. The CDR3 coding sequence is TGTGCCAGCAGCTTAATGAGCGGTAGCTCCTACAATGAGCAGTTCTTC.

CDR3 protein: CASSLAAEQFF. The CDR3 nucleotides are TGCGCCAGCAGCTTAGCGGCAGAGCAGTTCTTC. The chain employs TRBV5-1 and TRBJ2-1; D possibly corresponds to TRBD2 (5 bases). CDR3 length: 11 amino acids. Trimming took 2 bases from V and 10 from J, leaving 7 bases between them. Germline V gives CDR1 SGHRS, CDR2 YFSETQ.

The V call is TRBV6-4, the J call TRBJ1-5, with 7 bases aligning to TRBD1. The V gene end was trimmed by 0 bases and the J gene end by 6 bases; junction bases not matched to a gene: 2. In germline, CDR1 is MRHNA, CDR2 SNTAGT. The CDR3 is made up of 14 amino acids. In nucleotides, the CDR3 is TGTGCCAGCAGTGACTCGACAGGGTGTCAGCCCCAGCATTTT. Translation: CASSDSTGCQPQHF.

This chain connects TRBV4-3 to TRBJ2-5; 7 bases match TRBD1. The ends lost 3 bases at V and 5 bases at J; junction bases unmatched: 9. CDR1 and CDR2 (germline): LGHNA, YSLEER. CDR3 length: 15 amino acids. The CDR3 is CASSQAHRGRETQYF. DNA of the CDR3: TGCGCCAGCAGCCAGGCACACAGGGGACGGGAGACCCAGTACTTC.

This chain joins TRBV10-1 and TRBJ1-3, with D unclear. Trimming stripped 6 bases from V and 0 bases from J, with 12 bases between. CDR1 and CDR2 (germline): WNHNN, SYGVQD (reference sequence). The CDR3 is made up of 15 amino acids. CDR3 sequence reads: CASSLDVYSGNTIYF. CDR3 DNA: TGCGCCAGCAGCCTAGACGTCTACTCTGGAAACACCATATATTTT.

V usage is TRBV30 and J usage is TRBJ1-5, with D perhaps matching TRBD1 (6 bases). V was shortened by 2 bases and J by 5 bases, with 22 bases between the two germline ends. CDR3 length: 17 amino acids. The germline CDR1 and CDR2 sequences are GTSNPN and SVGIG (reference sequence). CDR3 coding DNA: TGTGCCTGGAGTTTGGGGGCCTCCACAGGGTATCATCAGCCCCAGCATTTT. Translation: CAWSLGASTGYHQPQHF.

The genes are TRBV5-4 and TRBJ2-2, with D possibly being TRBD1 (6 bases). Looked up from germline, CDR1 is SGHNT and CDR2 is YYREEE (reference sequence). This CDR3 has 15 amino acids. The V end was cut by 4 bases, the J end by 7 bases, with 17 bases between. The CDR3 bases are TGTGCCAGCAGCCCGGGTCCAGGCAGGGGCGGGGAGCTGTTTTTT. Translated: CASSPGPGRGGELFF.

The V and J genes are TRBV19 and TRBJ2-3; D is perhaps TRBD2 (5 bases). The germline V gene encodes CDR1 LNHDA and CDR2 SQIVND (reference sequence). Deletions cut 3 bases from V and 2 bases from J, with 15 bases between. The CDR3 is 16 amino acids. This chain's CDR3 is CASSMSGVGNTDTQYF. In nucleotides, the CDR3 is TGTGCCAGTAGTATGTCCGGGGTAGGGAACACAGATACGCAGTATTTT. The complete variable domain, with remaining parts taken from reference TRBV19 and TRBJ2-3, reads DGGITQSPKYLFRKEGQNVTLSCEQNLNHDAMYWYRQDPGQGLRLIYYSQIVNDFQKGDIAEGYSVSREKKESFPLTVTSAQKNPTAFYLCASSMSGVGNTDTQYFGPGTRLTVL.

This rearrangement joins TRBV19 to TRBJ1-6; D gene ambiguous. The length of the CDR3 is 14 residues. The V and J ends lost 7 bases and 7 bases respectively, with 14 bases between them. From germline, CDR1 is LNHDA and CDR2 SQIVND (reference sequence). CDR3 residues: CASTPRVQNSPLHF. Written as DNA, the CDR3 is TGTGCCAGTACCCCGAGAGTACAGAATTCACCCCTCCACTTT. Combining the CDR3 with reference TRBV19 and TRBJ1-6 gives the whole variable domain DGGITQSPKYLFRKEGQNVTLSCEQNLNHDAMYWYRQDPGQGLRLIYYSQIVNDFQKGDIAEGYSVSREKKESFPLTVTSAQKNPTAFYLCASTPRVQNSPLHFGNGTRLTVT.

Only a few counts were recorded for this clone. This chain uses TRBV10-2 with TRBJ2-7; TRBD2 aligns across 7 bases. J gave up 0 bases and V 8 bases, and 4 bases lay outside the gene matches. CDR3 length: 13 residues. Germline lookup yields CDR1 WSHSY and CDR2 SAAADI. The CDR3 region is CASSSSGSYEQYF. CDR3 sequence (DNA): TGCGCCAGCTCTTCTAGCGGCTCCTACGAGCAGTACTTC.

The CDR3 sequence is CASSQALVGGNEQFF. The CDR3 DNA reads TGTGCCAGCAGCCAAGCCCTAGTAGGCGGCAATGAGCAGTTCTTC. The rearrangement joins TRBV3-1 (or the pseudogene TRBV3-2) to TRBJ2-1; no clear D. CDR1 is LGHDT and CDR2 is YNNKEL in the germline V gene (reference sequence). Between the trimmed V and J ends, which lost 1 base and 6 bases, there was a span of 13 bases. The CDR3 covers 15 residues.

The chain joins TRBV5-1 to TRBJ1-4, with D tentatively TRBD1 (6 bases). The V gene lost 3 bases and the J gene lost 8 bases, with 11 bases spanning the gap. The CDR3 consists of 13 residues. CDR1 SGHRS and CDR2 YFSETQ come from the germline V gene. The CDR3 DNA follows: TGCGCCAGCAGCTGGGACCAGGGGGAAAAACTGTTTTTT. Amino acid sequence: CASSWDQGEKLFF.

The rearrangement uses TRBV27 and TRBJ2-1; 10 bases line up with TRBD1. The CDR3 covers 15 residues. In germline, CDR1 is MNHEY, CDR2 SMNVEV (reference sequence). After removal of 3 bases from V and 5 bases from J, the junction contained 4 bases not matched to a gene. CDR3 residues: CASSFGGTGDNEQFF. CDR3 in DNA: TGTGCCAGCAGTTTTGGGGGGACAGGGGACAATGAGCAGTTCTTC.

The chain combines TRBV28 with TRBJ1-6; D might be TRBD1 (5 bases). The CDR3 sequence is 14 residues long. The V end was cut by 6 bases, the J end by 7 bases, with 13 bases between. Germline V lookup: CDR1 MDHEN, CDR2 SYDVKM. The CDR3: CASSFPRENSPLHF. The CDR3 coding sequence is TGTGCCAGCAGCTTTCCCAGGGAAAATTCACCCCTCCACTTT.

The CDR3 spells CASSLVQGNYNEQFF. CDR3 DNA: TGTGCCAGCAGCTTGGTACAGGGGAACTACAATGAGCAGTTCTTC. The rearrangement links TRBV7-8 to TRBJ2-1; 7 positions agree with TRBD1. Germline assignment: CDR1 SGHVS and CDR2 FQNEAQ. J gave up 3 bases and V 3 bases, and 5 bases lay outside the gene matches. This CDR3 is built from 15 residues.

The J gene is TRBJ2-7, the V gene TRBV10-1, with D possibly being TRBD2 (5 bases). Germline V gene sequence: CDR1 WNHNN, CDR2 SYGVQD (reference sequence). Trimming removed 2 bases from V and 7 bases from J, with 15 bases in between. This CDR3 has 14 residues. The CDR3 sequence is CASSETGIPGEQYF. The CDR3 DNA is TGCGCCAGCAGTGAGACTGGGATTCCGGGGGAGCAGTACTTC.

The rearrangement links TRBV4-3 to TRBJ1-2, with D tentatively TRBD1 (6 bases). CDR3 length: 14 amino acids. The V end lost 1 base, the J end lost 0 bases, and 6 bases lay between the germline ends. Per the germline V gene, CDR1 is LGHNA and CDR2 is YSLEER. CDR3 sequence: CASSQAGANYGYTF. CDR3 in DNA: TGCGCCAGCAGCCAAGCAGGGGCTAACTATGGCTACACCTTC.

CDR3 sequence reads: CASSLQGASSGNTIYF. CDR3 bases: TGTGCCAGCAGTTTACAGGGGGCTAGCTCTGGAAACACCATATATTTT. The genes are TRBV28 and TRBJ1-3; 8 bases are a match to TRBD1. The CDR3 sequence is 16 residues long. The V segment lost 2 bases and the J segment 0 bases; nucleotides outside the gene matches: 3. The germline CDR1 and CDR2 sequences are MDHEN and SYDVKM.

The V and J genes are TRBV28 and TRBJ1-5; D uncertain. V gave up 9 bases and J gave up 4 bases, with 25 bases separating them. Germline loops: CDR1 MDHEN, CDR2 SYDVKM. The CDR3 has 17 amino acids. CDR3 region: CASCPGGKLAPNQPQHF. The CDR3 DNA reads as TGTGCCAGTTGCCCTGGAGGGAAACTTGCCCCAAATCAGCCCCAGCATTTT. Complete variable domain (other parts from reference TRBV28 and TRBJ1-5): DVKVTQSSRYLVKRTGEKVFLECVQDMDHENMFWYRQDPGLGLRLIYFSYDVKMKEKGDIPEGYSVSREKKERFSLILESASTNQTSMYLCASCPGGKLAPNQPQHFGDGTRLSIL.

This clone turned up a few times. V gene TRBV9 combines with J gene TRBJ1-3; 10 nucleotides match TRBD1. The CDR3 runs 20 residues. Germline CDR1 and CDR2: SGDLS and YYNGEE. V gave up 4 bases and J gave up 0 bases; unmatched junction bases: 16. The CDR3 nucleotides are TGTGCCAGCAGCCTCTACCCCGGGACAGGGGCCGTCAGCTCTGGAAACACCATATATTTT. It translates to CASSLYPGTGAVSSGNTIYF. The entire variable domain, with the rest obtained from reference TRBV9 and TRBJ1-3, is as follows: DSGVTQTPKHLITATGQRVTLRCSPRSGDLSVYWYQQSLDQGLQFLIQYYNGEERAKGNILERFSAQQFPDLHSELNLSSLELGDSALYFCASSLYPGTGAVSSGNTIYFGEGSWLTVV.

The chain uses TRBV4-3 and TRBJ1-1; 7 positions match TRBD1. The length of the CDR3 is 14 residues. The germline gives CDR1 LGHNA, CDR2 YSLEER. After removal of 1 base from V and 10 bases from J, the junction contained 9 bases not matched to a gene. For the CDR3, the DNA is TGCGCCAGCAGCCAAGTTCTCGGGCAGGGGGTAGCTTTCTTT. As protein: CASSQVLGQGVAFF.

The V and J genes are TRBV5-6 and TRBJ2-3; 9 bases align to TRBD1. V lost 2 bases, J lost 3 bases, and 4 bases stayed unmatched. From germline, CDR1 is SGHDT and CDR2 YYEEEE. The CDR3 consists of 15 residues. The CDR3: CASSFRQGVTDTQYF. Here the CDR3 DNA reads TGTGCCAGCAGCTTTAGACAGGGGGTAACAGATACGCAGTATTTT.

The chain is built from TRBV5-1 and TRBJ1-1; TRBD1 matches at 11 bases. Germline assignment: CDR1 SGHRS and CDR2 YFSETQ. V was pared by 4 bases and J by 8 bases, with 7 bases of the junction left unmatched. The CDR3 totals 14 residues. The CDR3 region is CASSHGQGASEAFF. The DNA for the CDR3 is TGCGCCAGCAGCCACGGACAGGGGGCGTCGGAAGCTTTCTTT.

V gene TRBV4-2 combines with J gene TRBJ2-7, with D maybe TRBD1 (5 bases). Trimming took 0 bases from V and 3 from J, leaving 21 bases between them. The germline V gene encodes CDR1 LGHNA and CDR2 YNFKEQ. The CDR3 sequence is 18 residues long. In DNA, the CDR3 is TGTGCCAGCAGCCAAGAGACCCTGAGACAGCTTCAAATCTACGAGCAGTACTTC. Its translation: CASSQETLRQLQIYEQYF.

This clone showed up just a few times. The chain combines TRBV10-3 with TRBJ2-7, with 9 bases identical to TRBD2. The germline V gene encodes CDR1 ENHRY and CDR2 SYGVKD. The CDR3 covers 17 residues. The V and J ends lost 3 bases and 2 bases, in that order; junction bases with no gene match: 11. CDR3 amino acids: CAISDFSVGLATYEQYF. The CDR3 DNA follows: TGTGCCATCAGTGATTTCTCCGTCGGACTAGCGACCTACGAGCAGTACTTC.

The CDR3 reads CASSIQPGQRITGELFF. The CDR3 DNA reads TGTGCCAGTAGTATCCAACCGGGACAGAGAATCACCGGGGAGCTGTTTTTT. The chain links TRBV19 to TRBJ2-2; TRBD1 aligns across 7 bases. The CDR3 spans 17 residues. In germline, CDR1 is LNHDA, CDR2 SQIVND (reference sequence). The J segment lost 4 bases and the V segment lost 3 bases, leaving 11 bases of the junction unmatched.

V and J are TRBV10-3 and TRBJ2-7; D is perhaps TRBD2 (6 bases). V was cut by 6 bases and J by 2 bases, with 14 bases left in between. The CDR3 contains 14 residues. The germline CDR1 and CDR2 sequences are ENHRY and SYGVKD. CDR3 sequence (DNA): TGTGCCATCAGCGGGGGTCAGGCTGCCTACGAGCAGTACTTC. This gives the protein CAISGGQAAYEQYF.

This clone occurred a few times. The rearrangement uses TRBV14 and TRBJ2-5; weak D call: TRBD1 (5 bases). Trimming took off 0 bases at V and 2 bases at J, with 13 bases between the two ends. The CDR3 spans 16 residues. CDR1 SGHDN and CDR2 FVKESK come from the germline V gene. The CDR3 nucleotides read TGTGCCAGCAGCCAAGACAGTCCAGGGCAGCAAGAGACCCAGTACTTC. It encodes CASSQDSPGQQETQYF.

CDR3 DNA sequence: TGTGCCAGCATCGGACAGAAACGATCACCCTACAATGAGCAGTTCTTC. This gives the protein CASIGQKRSPYNEQFF. The chain joins TRBV9 to TRBJ2-1; D is possibly TRBD1 (6 bases). The V gene lost 6 bases and the J gene lost 2 bases, with 18 bases spanning the gap. Per germline, CDR1 SGDLS and CDR2 YYNGEE. This CDR3 region has 16 residues.